This passage covers 2 T cell receptor beta chains from one sample sequenced in a study of OX40 agonist ivuxolimab in advanced cancers. This table comes from immunoSEQ multiplex PCR, and its TCRdb copy is limited to in-frame clones, with some not included. The repertoire holds roughly 75,000 clones, roughly 88% seen once, with under 3.5% in the top ten. The specimen comprised CD4+ or CD8+ T cells sorted from blood, sampled in a trial of the OX40 agonist ivuxolimab. The receptors come from an adult with an advanced solid tumor such as melanoma, head and neck, liver or kidney cancer.

This clone was seen just once. V gene TRBV9 combines with J gene TRBJ2-1, with 7 bases aligning to TRBD2. The CDR3 runs 16 residues. V was pared by 2 bases and J by 9 bases, with 14 bases of the junction left unmatched. In germline, CDR1 is SGDLS, CDR2 YYNGEE. Here the CDR3 reads CASSVSTSGALREQFF. CDR3 DNA: TGTGCCAGCAGCGTTAGTACCAGCGGGGCGTTACGTGAGCAGTTCTTC. The full variable domain, completed using reference TRBV9 and TRBJ2-1, is DSGVTQTPKHLITATGQRVTLRCSPRSGDLSVYWYQQSLDQGLQFLIQYYNGEERAKGNILERFSAQQFPDLHSELNLSSLELGDSALYFCASSVSTSGALREQFFGPGTRLTVL.

V and J are TRBV19 and TRBJ1-1; no clear D gene. CDR3 length: 13 amino acids. The germline V gene has CDR1 LNHDA and CDR2 SQIVND (reference sequence). The V and J ends lost 5 bases and 1 base respectively, with 8 bases between them. The CDR3: CASSGRRNTEAFF. The CDR3 DNA reads as TGTGCCAGTAGTGGAAGGAGGAACACTGAAGCTTTCTTT.